This T cell receptor (beta chain) derives from a study of OX40 agonist ivuxolimab in advanced cancers. Overall study context: Each patient was given ivuxolimab into a vein every 2 weeks, at 0.01 to 10 mg/kg. A partial response was reached by three patients: one with hepatocellular carcinoma and two with cutaneous melanoma. Patients treated during dose escalation were battling hepatocellular carcinoma, melanoma, renal cell or head and neck cancer.

About this clone: Its target is unknown.

Study-wide results and limits: Certain nonresponding patients likewise had low normalized T-cell clonal expansion.

Measured with immunoSEQ multiplex PCR; TCRdb has only the in-frame clones, and not every one. The table shows about 96,000 clones, with 90% occurring only once. V lost 4 bases to trimming and J lost 12 bases; unmatched junction nucleotides: 16. Germline lookup yields CDR1 SGHRS and CDR2 YFSETQ. The CDR3 extends over 15 amino acids. The chain is built from TRBV5-1 and TRBJ2-1; 7 bases fit TRBD1. The sequence came from an adult with an advanced solid tumor such as melanoma, head and neck, liver or kidney cancer. The sample consisted of CD4+ or CD8+ T cells sorted from blood, taken in a trial of the OX40 agonist ivuxolimab. DNA for the CDR3: TGCGCCAGCAGCCCCCAGGGGGAGCAAGGAGAGACGCAGTTCTTC. Its translation is CASSPQGEQGETQFF.